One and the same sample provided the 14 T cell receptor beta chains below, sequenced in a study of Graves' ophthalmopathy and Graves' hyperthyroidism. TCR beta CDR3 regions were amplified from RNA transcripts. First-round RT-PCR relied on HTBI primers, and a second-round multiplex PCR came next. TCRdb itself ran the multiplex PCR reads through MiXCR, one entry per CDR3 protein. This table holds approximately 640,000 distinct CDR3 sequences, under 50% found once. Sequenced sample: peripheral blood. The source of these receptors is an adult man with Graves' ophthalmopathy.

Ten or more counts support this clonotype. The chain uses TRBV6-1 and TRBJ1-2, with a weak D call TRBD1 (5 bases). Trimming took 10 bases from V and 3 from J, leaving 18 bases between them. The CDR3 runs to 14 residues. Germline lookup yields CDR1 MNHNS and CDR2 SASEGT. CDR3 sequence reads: CAIPSGGGDYGYTF. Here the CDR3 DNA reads TGTGCCATCCCGTCGGGGGGAGGTGACTATGGCTACACCTTC.

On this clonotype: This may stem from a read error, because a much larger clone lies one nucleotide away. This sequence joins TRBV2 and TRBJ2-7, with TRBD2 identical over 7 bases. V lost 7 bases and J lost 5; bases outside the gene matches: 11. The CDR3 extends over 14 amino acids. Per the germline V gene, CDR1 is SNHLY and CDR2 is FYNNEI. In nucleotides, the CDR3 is TGTGCCAGCAAAGAGAGTAGCGGGCTCCACGAGCAGTACTTC. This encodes CASKESSGLHEQYF.

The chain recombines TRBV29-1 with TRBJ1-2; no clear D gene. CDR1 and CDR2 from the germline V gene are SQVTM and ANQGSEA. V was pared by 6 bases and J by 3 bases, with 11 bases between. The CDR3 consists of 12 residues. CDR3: CSVLDGDYGYTF. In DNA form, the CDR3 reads TGCAGCGTACTTGATGGGGACTATGGCTACACCTTC. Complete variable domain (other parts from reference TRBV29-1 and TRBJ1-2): SAVISQKPSRDICQRGTSLTIQCQVDSQVTMMFWYRQQPGQSLTLIATANQGSEATYESGFVIDKFPISRPNLTFSTLTVSNMSPEDSSIYLCSVLDGDYGYTFGSGTRLTVV.

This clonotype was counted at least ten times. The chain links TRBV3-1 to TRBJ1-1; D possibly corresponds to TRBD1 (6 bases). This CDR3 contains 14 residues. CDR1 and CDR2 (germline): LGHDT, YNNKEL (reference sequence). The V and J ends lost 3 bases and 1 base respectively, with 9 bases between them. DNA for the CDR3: TGTGCCAGCAGCCACCGGACAGCGAACACTGAAGCTTTCTTT. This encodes CASSHRTANTEAFF.

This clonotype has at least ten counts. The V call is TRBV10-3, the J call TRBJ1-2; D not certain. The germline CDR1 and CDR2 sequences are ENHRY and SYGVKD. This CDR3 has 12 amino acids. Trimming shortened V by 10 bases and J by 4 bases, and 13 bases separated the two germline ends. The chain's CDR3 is CATADGFYGYTF. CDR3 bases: TGTGCCACCGCTGACGGGTTCTATGGCTACACCTTC.

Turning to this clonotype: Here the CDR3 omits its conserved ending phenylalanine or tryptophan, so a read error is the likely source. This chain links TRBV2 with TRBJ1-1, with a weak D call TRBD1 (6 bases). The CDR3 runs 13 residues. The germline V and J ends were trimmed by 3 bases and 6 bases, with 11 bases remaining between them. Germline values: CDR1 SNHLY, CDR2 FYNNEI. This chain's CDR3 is CASSEGANSEAFI. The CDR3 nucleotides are TGTGCCAGCAGTGAGGGGGCTAACTCTGAAGCTTTCATT.

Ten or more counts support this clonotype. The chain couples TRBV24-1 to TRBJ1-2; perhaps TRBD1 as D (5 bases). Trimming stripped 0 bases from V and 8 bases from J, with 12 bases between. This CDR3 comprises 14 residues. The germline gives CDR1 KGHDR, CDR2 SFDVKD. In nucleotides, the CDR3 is TGTGCCACCAGTGATTTGGGGGACGGTACCGGCTACACCTTC. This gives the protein CATSDLGDGTGYTF.

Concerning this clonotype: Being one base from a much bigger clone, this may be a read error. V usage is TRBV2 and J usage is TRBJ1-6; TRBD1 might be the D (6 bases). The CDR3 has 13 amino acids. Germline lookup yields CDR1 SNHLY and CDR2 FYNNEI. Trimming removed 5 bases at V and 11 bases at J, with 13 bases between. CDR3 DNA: TGTGCCAGCAGTTGGGGGGCTTCGACACCCCTCCACTTT. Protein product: CASSWGASTPLHF.

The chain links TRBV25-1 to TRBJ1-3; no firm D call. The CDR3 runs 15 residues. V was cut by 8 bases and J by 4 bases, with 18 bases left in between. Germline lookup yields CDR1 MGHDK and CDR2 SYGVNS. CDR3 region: CASVNAGLGGNTIYF. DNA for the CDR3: TGTGCCAGCGTTAATGCGGGGTTGGGGGGAAACACCATATATTTT.

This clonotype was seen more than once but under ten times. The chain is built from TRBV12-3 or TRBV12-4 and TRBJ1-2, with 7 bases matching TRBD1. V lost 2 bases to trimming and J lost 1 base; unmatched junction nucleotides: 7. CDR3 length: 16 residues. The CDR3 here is CASSLSGDRLNYGYTF. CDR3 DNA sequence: TGTGCCAGCAGTTTATCTGGGGACAGACTTAACTATGGCTACACCTTC.

CDR3 amino acids: CSVEGGGGANVLTF. The CDR3 DNA is TGCAGCGTTGAAGGGGGCGGAGGGGCCAACGTCCTGACTTTC. The chain recombines TRBV29-1 with TRBJ2-6, with D possibly TRBD1 on 5 matching bases. Looked up from germline, CDR1 is SQVTM and CDR2 is ANQGSEA. The CDR3 has 14 amino acids. Trimming removed 1 base at V and 4 bases at J, with 8 bases between.

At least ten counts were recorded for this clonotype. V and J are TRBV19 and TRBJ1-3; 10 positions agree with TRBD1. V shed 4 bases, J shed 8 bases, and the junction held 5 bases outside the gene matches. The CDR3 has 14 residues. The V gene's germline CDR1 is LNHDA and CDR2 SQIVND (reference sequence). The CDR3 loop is CASSTRTGGHTIYF. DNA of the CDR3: TGTGCCAGTAGTACGAGGACAGGGGGACACACCATATATTTT. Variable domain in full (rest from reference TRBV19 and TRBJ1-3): DGGITQSPKYLFRKEGQNVTLSCEQNLNHDAMYWYRQDPGQGLRLIYYSQIVNDFQKGDIAEGYSVSREKKESFPLTVTSAQKNPTAFYLCASSTRTGGHTIYFGEGSWLTVV.

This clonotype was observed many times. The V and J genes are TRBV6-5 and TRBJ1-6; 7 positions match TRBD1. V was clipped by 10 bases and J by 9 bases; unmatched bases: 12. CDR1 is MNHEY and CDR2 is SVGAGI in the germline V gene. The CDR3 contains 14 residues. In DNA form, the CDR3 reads TGTGCCACGCGCCGACAGGGTCTTACTTCACCCCTCCACTTT. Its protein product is CATRRQGLTSPLHF.

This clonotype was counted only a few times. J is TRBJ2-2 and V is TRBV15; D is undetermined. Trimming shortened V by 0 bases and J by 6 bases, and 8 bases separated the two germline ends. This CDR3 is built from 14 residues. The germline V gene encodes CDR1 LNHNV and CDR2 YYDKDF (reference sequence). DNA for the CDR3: TGTGCCACCAGCAGAGATTCGGAAGCCGGGGAGCTGTTTTTT. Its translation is CATSRDSEAGELFF.